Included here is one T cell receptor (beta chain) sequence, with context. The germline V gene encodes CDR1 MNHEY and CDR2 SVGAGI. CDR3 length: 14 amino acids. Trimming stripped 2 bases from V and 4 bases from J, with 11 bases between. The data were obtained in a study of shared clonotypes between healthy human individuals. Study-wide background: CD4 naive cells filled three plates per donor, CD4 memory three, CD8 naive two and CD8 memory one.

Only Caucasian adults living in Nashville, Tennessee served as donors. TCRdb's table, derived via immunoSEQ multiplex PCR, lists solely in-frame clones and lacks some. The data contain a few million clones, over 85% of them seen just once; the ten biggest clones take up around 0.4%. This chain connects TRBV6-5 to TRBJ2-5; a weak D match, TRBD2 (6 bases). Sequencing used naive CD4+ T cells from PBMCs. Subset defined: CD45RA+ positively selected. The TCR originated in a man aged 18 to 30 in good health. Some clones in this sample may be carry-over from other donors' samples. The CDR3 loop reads CASSYTRGGETQYF. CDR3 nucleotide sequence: TGTGCCAGCAGTTACACGAGGGGAGGAGAGACCCAGTACTTC.